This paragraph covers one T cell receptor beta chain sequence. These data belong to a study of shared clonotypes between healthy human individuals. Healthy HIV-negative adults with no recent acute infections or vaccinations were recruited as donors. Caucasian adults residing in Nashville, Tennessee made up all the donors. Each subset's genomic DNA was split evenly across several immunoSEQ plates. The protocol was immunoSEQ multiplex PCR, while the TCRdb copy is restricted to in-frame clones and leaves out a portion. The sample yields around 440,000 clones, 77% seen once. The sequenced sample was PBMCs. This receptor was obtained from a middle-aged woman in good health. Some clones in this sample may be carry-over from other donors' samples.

CDR3 residues: CASSSGGGLFF. As DNA, the CDR3 is TGTGCCAGCAGTTCCGGTGGGGGACTGTTTTTT. V and J are TRBV2 and TRBJ1-4; the D gene is possibly TRBD1 (5 bases). Between the trimmed V and J ends, which lost 5 bases and 13 bases, there was a span of 11 bases. This CDR3 spans 11 amino acids. Germline V gives CDR1 SNHLY, CDR2 FYNNEI.